This TCR beta chain was sequenced for a study of shared clonotypes between healthy human individuals. Across several immunoSEQ plates, the genomic DNA of each subset was split evenly. Template amounts of roughly 280 ng DNA, tens of thousands of T cell genomes, were employed in unsorted PBMC replicate PCRs. The table came from immunoSEQ multiplex PCR; TCRdb's copy has only in-frame clones and leaves some out. The sample contains fewer than 550,000 clones, over 75% of which appear only once. The source is a woman aged 35 to 49 in good health. Some clones in this sample may be carry-over from other donors' samples. Sequences were obtained from PBMCs.

The chain's CDR3 is CASSSPAGMVAQYF. The DNA for the CDR3 is TGTGCCAGCAGCTCCCCCGCGGGGATGGTGGCCCAGTACTTC. The chain carries TRBV7-2 and TRBJ2-5; TRBD2 might be the D (6 bases). This CDR3 is built from 14 residues. Per germline, CDR1 SGHTA and CDR2 FQGNSA. V lost 4 bases and J lost 9, with 18 bases in between.